This T cell receptor beta chain is drawn from a study of T cells in Graves' hyperthyroidism and ophthalmopathy. Study results and limitations: Most thyroid-expanded clonotypes above 0.001 were also found in blood.

A remark on this clonotype: Its cognate antigen is unknown.

Amplification targeted TCR beta CDR3 regions from RNA transcripts. HTBI primers were employed in a first-round RT-PCR of the TCR CDR3. TCRdb re-analysed the multiplex PCR reads in MiXCR, keeping a single row per CDR3 protein. The profile shows around 720,000 distinct CDR3 sequences, roughly a third of them singletons. The receptor was isolated from a woman aged 40 to 49 with Graves' hyperthyroidism. The sample taken for sequencing was blood.

The DNA for the CDR3 is TGCAGCTTGGCCGGGGGACGGTACCAAGAGACCCAGTACTTC. Its protein product is CSLAGGRYQETQYF. This chain connects TRBV29-1 to TRBJ2-5; TRBD2 is a possible D gene (6 bases). Trimming took 8 bases from V and 0 from J, leaving 16 bases between them. This CDR3 has 14 residues. Germline CDR1 reads SQVTM; CDR2 reads ANQGSEA.